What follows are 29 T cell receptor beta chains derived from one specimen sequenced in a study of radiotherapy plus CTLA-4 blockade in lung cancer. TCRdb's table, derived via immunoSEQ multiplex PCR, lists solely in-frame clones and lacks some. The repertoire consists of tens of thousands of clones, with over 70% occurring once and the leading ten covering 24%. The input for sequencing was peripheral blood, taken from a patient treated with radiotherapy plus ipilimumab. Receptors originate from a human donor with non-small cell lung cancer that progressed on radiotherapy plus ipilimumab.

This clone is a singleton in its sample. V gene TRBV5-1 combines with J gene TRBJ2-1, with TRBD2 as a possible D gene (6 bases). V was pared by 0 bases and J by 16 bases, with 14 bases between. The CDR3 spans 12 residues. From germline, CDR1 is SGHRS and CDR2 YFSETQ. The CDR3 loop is CASSLAQEGTFF. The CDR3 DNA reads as TGCGCCAGCAGCTTGGCCCAGGAGGGAACCTTCTTC.

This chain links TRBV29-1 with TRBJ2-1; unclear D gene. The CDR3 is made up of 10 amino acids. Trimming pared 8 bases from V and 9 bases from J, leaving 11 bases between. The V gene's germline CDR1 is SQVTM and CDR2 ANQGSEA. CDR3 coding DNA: TGCAGCATATCCTCGGGTGAGCAGTTCTTC. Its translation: CSISSGEQFF.

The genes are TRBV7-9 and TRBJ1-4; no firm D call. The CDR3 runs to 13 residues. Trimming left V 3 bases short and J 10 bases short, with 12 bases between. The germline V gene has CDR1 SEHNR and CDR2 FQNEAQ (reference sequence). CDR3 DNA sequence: TGTGCCAGCAGCTTGGGTGAAGCGGGAAAACTGTTTTTT. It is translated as CASSLGEAGKLFF.

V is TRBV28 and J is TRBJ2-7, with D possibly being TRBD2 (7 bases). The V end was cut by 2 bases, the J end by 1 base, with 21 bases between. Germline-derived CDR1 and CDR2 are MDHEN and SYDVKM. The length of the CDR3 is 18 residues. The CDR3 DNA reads TGTGCCAGCAGTTTAGGGCCCGCAGTGGCGGGGGCTTCCTACGAGCAGTACTTC. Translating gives CASSLGPAVAGASYEQYF.

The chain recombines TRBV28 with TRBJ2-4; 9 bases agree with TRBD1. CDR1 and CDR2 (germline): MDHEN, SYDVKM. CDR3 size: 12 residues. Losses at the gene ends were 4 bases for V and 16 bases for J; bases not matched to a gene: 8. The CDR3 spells CASSSGQGISYF. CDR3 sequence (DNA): TGTGCCAGCAGTTCCGGACAGGGGATTTCCTACTTC.

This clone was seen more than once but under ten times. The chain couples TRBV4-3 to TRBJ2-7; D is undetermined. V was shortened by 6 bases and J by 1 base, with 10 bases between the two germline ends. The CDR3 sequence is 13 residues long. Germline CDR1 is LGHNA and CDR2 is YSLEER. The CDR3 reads CASSFGPSYEQYF. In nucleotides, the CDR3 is TGCGCCAGCAGTTTCGGCCCTTCCTACGAGCAGTACTTC.

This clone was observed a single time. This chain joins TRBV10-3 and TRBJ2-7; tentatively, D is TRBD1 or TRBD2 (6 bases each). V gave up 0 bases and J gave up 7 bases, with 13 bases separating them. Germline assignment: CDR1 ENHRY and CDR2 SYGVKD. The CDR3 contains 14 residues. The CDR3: CAISESSQGREQYF. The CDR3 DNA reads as TGTGCCATCAGTGAGTCAAGCCAGGGGAGGGAGCAGTACTTC.

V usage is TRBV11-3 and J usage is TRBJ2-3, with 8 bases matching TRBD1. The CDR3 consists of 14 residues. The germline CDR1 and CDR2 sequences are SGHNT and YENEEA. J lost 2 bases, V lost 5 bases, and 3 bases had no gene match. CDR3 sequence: CASSTTGDTDTQYF. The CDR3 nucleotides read TGTGCCAGCAGCACGACAGGGGACACAGATACGCAGTATTTT.

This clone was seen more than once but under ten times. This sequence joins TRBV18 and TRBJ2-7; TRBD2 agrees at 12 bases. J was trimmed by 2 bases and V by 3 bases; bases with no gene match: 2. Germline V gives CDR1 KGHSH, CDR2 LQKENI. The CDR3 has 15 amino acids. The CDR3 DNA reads TGTGCCAGCTCACCCACTAGCGGGGGGACCTACGAGCAGTACTTC. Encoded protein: CASSPTSGGTYEQYF.

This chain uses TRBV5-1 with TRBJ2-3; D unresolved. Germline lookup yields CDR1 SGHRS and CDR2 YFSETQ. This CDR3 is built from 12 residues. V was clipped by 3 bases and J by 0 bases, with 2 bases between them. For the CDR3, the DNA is TGCGCCAGCAGCTGGAGCACAGATACGCAGTATTTT. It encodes CASSWSTDTQYF. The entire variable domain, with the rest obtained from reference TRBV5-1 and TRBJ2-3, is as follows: KAGVTQTPRYLIKTRGQQVTLSCSPISGHRSVSWYQQTPGQGLQFLFEYFSETQRNKGNFPGRFSGRQFSNSRSEMNVSTLELGDSALYLCASSWSTDTQYFGPGTRLTVL.

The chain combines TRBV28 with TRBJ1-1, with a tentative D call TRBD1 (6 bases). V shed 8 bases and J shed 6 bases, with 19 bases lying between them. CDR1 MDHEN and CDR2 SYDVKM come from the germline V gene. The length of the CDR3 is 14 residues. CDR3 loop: CASGRGTRRPEAFF. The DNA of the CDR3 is TGTGCCAGCGGACGTGGGACACGGCGCCCTGAAGCTTTCTTT.

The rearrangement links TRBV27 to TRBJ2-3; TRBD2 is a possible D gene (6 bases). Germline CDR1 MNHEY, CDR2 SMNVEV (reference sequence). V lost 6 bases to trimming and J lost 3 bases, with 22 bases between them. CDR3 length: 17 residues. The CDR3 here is CASSRVGGTVLTDTQYF. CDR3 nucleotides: TGTGCCAGCAGCCGTGTCGGGGGAACAGTACTAACAGATACGCAGTATTTT.

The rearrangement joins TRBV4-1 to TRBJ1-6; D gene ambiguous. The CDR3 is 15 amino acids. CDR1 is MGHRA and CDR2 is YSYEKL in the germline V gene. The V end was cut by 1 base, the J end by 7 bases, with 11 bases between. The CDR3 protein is CASSQAGAGNSPLHF. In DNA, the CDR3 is TGCGCCAGCAGCCAAGCCGGTGCAGGAAATTCACCCCTCCACTTT.

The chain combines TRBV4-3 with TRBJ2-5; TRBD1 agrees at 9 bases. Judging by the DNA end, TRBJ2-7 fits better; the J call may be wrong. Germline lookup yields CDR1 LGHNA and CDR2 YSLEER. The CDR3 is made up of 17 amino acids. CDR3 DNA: TGCGCCAGCAGCCAAGTCCTTGGGACAGGGACTTCCTACGAGCAGTACTTC. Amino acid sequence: CASSQVLGTGTSYEQYF.

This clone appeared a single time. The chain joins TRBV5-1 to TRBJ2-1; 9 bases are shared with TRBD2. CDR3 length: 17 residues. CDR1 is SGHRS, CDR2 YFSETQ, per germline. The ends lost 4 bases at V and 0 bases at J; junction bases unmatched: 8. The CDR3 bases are TGCGCCAGCAGCCCCAGCGGGGGGTCGAGCTCCTACAATGAGCAGTTCTTC. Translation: CASSPSGGSSSYNEQFF.

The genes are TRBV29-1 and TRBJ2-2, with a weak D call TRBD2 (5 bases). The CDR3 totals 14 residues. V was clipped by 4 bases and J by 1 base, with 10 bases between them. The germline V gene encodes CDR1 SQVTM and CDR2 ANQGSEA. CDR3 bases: TGCAGCGTTGCGGGGTTTGTGAACACCGGGGAGCTGTTTTTT. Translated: CSVAGFVNTGELFF.

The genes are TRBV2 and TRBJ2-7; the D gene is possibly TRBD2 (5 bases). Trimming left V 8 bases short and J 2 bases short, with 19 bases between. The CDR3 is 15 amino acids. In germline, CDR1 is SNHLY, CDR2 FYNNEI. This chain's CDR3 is CASLAWQELTYEQYF. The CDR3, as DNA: TGTGCCAGCCTAGCTTGGCAGGAACTGACCTACGAGCAGTACTTC.

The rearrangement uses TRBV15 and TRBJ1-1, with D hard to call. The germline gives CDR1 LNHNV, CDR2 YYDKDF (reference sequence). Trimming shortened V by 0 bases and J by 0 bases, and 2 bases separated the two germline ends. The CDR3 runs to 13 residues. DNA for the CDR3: TGTGCCACCAGCAGAGATATGAACACTGAAGCTTTCTTT. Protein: CATSRDMNTEAFF.

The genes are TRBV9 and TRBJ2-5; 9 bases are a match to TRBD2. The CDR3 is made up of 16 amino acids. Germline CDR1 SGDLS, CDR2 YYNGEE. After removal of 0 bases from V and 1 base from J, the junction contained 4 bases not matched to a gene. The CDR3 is CASSVAPSGAQETQYF. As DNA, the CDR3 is TGTGCCAGCAGCGTAGCCCCTAGCGGGGCCCAAGAGACCCAGTACTTC. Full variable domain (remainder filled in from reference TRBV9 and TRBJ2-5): DSGVTQTPKHLITATGQRVTLRCSPRSGDLSVYWYQQSLDQGLQFLIQYYNGEERAKGNILERFSAQQFPDLHSELNLSSLELGDSALYFCASSVAPSGAQETQYFGPGTRLLVL.

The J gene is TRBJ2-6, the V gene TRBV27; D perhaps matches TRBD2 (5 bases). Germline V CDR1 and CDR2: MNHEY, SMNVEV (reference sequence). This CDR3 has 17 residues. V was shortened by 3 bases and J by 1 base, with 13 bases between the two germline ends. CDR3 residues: CASSLRPRGSGANVLTF. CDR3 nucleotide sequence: TGTGCCAGCAGTTTGCGGCCGCGAGGGTCTGGGGCCAACGTCCTGACTTTC.

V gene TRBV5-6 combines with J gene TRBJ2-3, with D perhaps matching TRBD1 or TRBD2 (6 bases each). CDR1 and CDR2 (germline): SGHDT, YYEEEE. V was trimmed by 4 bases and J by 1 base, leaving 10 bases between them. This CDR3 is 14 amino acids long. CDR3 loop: CASSPEGGTDTQYF. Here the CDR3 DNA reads TGTGCCAGCAGCCCGGAGGGGGGCACAGATACGCAGTATTTT.

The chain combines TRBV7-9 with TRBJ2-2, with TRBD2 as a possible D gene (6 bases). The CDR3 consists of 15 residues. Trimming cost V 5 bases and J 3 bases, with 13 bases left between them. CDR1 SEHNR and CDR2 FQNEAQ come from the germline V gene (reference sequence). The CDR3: CASSPVGGDTGELFF. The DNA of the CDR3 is TGTGCCAGCAGCCCCGTGGGGGGTGACACCGGGGAGCTGTTTTTT.

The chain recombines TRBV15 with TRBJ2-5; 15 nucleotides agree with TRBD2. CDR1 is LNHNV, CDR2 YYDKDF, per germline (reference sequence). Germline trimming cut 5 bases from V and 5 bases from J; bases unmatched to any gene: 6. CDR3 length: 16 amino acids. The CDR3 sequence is CATSLGTSGGRETQYF. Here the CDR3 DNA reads TGTGCCACCAGCCTCGGGACTAGCGGGGGGAGGGAGACCCAGTACTTC. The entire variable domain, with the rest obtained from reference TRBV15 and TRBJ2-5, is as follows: DAMVIQNPRYQVTQFGKPVTLSCSQTLNHNVMYWYQQKSSQAPKLLFHYYDKDFNNEADTPDNFQSRRPNTSFCFLDIRSPGLGDTAMYLCATSLGTSGGRETQYFGPGTRLLVL.

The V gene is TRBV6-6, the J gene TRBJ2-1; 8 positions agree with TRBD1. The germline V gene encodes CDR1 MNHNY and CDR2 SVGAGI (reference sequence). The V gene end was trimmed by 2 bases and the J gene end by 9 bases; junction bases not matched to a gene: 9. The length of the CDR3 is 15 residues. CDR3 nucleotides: TGTGCCAGCAGTTACCCCGGACAGGGCATCGGTGAGCAGTTCTTC. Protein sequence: CASSYPGQGIGEQFF.

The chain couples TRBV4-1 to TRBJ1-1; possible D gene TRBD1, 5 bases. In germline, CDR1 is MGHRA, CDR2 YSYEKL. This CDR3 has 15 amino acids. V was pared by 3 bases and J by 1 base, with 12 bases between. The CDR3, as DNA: TGCGCCAGCAGCCAGGGGGGGGTGGGGAACACTGAAGCTTTCTTT. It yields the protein CASSQGGVGNTEAFF.

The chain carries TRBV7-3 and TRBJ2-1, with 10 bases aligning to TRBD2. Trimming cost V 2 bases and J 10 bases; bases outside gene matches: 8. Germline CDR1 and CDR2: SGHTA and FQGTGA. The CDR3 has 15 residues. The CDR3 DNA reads TGTGCCAGCAGCTTAGGGATAGCGGGAGGCCGGGAGCAGTTCTTC. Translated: CASSLGIAGGREQFF.

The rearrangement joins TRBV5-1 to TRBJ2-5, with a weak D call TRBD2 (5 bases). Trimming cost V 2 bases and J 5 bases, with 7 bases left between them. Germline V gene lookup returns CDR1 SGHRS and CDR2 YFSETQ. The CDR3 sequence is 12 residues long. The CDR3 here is CASSFTGETQYF. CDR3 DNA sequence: TGCGCCAGCAGCTTTACGGGGGAGACCCAGTACTTC.

CDR3 sequence: CATSTLSGGGNEQFF. The CDR3 bases are TGTGCCACCAGCACTCTTAGCGGGGGGGGAAATGAGCAGTTCTTC. This chain uses TRBV15 with TRBJ2-1; 11 bases line up with TRBD2. From germline, CDR1 is LNHNV and CDR2 YYDKDF (reference sequence). The trim removed 4 bases at V and 7 bases at J, leaving 6 bases unmatched. This CDR3 spans 15 amino acids.

The CDR3 here is CASRRDSGTGELFF. Here the CDR3 DNA reads TGTGCCAGCCGCCGCGACTCGGGCACCGGGGAGCTGTTTTTT. V is TRBV25-1 and J is TRBJ2-2; D is ambiguous. From germline, CDR1 is MGHDK and CDR2 SYGVNS. V dropped 8 bases and J dropped 4 bases, with 14 bases sitting between them. The CDR3 extends over 14 amino acids. Looking up the rest from reference TRBV25-1 and TRBJ2-2 gives the full variable domain: EADIYQTPRYLVIGTGKKITLECSQTMGHDKMYWYQQDPGMELHLIHYSYGVNSTEKGDLSSESTVSRIRTEHFPLTLESARPSHTSQYLCASRRDSGTGELFFGEGSRLTVL.